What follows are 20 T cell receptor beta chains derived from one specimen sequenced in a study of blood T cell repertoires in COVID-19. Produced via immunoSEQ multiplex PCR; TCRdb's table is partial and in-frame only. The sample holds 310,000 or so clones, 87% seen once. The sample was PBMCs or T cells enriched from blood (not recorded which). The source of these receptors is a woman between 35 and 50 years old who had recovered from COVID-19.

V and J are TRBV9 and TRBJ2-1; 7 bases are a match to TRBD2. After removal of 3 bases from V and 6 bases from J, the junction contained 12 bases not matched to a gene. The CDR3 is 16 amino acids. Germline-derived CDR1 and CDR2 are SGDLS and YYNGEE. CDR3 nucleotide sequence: TGTGCCAGCAGCGCCCTTACGGGGGGAGTGGGCAATGAGCAGTTCTTC. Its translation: CASSALTGGVGNEQFF.

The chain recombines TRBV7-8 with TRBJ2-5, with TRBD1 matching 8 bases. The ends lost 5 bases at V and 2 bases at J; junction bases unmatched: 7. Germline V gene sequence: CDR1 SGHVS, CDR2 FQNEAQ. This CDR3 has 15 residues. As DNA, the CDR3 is TGTGCCAGCAGCCCCCGGACAGGGCAACAAGAGACCCAGTACTTC. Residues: CASSPRTGQQETQYF.

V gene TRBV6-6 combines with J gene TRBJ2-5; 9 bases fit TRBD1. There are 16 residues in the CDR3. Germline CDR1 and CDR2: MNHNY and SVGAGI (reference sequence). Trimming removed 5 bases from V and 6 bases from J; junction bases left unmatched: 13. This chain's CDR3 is CASSILTGTGWQTQYF. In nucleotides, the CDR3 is TGTGCCAGCAGTATCCTCACCGGGACAGGGTGGCAGACCCAGTACTTC.

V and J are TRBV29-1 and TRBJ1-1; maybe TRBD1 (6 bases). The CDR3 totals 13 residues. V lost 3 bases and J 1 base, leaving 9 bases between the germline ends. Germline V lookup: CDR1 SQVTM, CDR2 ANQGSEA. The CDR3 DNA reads TGCAGCGTTGAGTCACAGGGGAACACTGAAGCTTTCTTT. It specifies CSVESQGNTEAFF.

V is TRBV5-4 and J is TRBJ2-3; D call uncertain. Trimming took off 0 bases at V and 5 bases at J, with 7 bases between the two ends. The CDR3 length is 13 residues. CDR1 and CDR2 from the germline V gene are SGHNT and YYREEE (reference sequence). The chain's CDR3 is CASSLVAKDTQYF. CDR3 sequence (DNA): TGTGCCAGCAGCTTGGTGGCCAAAGATACGCAGTATTTT.

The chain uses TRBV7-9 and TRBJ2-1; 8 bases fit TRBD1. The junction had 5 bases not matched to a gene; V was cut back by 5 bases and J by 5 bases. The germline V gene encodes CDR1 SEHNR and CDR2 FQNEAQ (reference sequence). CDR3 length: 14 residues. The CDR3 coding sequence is TGTGCCAGCAGCACCGGGACAGGCAACAATGAGCAGTTCTTC. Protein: CASSTGTGNNEQFF.

CDR3 in DNA: TGTGCCAGCAGTAATCCGGGTTCCGAGCTGTTTTTT. This encodes CASSNPGSELFF. The gene calls are TRBV28 and TRBJ2-2; D not resolved. V gave up 5 bases and J gave up 11 bases, with 12 bases separating them. Germline V gene data show CDR1 as MDHEN and CDR2 as SYDVKM. This CDR3 comprises 12 residues.

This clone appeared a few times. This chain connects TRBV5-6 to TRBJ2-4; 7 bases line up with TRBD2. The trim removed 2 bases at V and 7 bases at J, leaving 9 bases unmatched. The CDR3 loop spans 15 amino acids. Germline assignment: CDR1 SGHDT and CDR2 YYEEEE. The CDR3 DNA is TGTGCCAGCAGCTTAGTTTGGGCGGGGGAGAACATTCAGTACTTC. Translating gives CASSLVWAGENIQYF. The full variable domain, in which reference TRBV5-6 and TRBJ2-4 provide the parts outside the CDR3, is DAGVTQSPTHLIKTRGQQVTLRCSPKSGHDTVSWYQQALGQGPQFIFQYYEEEERQRGNFPDRFSGHQFPNYSSELNVNALLLGDSALYLCASSLVWAGENIQYFGAGTRLSVL.

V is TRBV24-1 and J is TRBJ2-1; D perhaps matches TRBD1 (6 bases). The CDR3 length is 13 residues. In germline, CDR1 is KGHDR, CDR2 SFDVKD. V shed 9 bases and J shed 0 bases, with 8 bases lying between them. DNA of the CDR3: TGTGCCACCGCCAGGGGCTCCTACAATGAGCAGTTCTTC. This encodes CATARGSYNEQFF.

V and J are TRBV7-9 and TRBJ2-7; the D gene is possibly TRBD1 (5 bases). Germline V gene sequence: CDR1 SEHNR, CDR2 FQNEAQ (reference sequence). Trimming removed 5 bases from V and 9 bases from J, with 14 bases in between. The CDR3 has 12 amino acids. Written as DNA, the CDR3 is TGTGCCAGCAGCCGGAACCAGGGTGGGCAGTACTTC. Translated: CASSRNQGGQYF.

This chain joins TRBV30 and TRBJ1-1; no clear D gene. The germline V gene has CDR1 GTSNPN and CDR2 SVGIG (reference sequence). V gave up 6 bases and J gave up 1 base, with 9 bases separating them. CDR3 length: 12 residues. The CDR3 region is CACQTANTEAFF. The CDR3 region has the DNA TGTGCCTGCCAAACAGCGAACACTGAAGCTTTCTTT.

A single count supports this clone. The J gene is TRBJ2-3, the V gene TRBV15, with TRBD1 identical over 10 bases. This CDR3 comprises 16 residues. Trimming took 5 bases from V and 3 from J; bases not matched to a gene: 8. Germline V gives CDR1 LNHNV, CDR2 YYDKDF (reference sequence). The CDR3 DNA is TGTGCCACCAGCGGAAACCGGGGACAGGGGACAGATACGCAGTATTTT. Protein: CATSGNRGQGTDTQYF. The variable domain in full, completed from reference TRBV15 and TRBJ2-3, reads DAMVIQNPRYQVTQFGKPVTLSCSQTLNHNVMYWYQQKSSQAPKLLFHYYDKDFNNEADTPDNFQSRRPNTSFCFLDIRSPGLGDTAMYLCATSGNRGQGTDTQYFGPGTRLTVL.

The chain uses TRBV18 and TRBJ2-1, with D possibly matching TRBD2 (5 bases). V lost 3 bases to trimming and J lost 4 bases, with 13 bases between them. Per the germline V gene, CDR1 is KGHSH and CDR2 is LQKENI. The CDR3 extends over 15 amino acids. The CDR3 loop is CASSPLAQLYNEQFF. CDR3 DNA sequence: TGTGCCAGCTCACCGTTAGCGCAACTATACAATGAGCAGTTCTTC.

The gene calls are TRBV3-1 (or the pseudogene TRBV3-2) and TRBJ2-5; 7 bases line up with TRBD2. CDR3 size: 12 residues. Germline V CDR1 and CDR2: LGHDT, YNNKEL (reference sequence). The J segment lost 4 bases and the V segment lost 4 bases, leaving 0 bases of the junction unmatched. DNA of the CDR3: TGTGCCAGCAGCCGACTAGCAGAGACCCAGTACTTC. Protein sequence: CASSRLAETQYF.

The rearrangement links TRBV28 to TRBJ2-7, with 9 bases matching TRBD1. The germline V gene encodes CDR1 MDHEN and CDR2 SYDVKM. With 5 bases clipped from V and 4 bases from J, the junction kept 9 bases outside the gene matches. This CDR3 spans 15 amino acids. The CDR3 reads CASSPSSTGGYEQYF. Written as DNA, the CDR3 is TGTGCCAGCAGTCCGTCTTCGACAGGGGGGTACGAGCAGTACTTC.

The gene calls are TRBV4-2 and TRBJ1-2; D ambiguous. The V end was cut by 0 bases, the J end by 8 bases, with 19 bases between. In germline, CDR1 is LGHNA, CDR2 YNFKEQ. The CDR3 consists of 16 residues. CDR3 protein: CASSQDLASNSLGYTF. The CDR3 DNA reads TGTGCCAGCAGCCAAGATCTGGCCTCCAATTCGTTAGGCTACACCTTC.

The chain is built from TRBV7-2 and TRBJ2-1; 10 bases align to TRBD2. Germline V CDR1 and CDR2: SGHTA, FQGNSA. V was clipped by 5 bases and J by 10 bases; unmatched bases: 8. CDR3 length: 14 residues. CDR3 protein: CASSTMTSGREQFF. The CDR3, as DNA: TGTGCCAGCAGCACTATGACTAGCGGGCGCGAGCAGTTCTTC. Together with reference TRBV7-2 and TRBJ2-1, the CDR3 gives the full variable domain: GAGVSQSPSNKVTEKGKDVELRCDPISGHTALYWYRQSLGQGLEFLIYFQGNSAPDKSGLPSDRFSAERTGGSVSTLTIQRTQQEDSAVYLCASSTMTSGREQFFGPGTRLTVL.

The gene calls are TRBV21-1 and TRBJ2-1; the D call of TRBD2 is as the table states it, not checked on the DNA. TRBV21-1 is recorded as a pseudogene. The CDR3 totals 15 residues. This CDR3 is CASSRGTSRDNEQFF. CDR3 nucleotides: TGTGCCAGCAGCCGCGGGACTAGCAGAGACAATGAGCAGTTCTTC.

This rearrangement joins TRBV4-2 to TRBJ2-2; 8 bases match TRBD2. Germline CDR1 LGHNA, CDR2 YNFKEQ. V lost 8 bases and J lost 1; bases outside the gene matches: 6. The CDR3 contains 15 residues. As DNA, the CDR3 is TGTGCCAGCGGCGGGGGGTTCGTGAACACCGGGGAGCTGTTTTTT. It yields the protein CASGGGFVNTGELFF.

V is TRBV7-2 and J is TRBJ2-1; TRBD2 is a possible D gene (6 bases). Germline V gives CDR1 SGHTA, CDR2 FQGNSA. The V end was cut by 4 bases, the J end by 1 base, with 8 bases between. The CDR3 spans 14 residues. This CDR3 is CASSYLASYNEQFF. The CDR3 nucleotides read TGTGCCAGCAGCTACCTAGCGTCCTACAATGAGCAGTTCTTC.